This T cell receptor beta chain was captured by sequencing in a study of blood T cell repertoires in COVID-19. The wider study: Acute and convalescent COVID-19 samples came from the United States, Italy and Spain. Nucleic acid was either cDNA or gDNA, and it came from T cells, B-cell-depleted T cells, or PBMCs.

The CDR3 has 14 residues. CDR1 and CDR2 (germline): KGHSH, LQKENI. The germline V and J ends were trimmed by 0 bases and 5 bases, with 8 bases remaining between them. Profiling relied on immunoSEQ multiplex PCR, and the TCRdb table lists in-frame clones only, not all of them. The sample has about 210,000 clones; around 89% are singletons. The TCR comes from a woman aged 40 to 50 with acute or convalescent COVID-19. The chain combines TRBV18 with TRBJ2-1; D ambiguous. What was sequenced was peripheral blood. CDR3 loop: CASSPPNRDNEQFF. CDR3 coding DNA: TGTGCCAGCTCACCACCAAACAGAGACAATGAGCAGTTCTTC.